Shown below are 24 T cell receptor beta chains from a single sample sequenced in a study of cytomegalovirus exposure and HLA in healthy donors. The PCR was carried out with 60 Vbeta primers and 13 Jbeta primers. Generated by immunoSEQ multiplex PCR, the TCRdb table keeps only in-frame clones and is missing some. The sample lists fewer than 200,000 clones, more than 70% occurring once. Material: PBMCs. The receptors derive from a man between 60 and 70 years old in good health and CMV-seronegative.

V usage is TRBV7-8 and J usage is TRBJ1-5; 7 nucleotides agree with TRBD1. Trimming cost V 6 bases and J 2 bases; bases outside gene matches: 4. The germline V gene has CDR1 SGHVS and CDR2 FQNEAQ. The CDR3 is 14 amino acids. CDR3 DNA: TGTGCCAGCAGGTTGGGGACAGGCAATCAGCCCCAGCATTTT. This gives the protein CASRLGTGNQPQHF.

The V call is TRBV7-2, the J call TRBJ1-2, with 8 nucleotides matching TRBD1. The J segment lost 6 bases and the V segment lost 1 base, leaving 10 bases of the junction unmatched. Per germline, CDR1 SGHTA and CDR2 FQGNSA. The CDR3 totals 16 residues. The CDR3 protein is CASSLGGQVGTDGYTF. The DNA of the CDR3 is TGTGCCAGCAGCTTAGGGGGACAGGTCGGAACGGATGGCTACACCTTC.

The chain employs TRBV2 and TRBJ2-1; 8 bases agree with TRBD1. The J segment lost 1 base and the V segment lost 6 bases, leaving 5 bases of the junction unmatched. Germline V CDR1 and CDR2: SNHLY, FYNNEI. This CDR3 comprises 15 residues. CDR3 coding DNA: TGTGCCAGCAGCTCCGACAGGGGATCCTACAATGAGCAGTTCTTC. Its protein product is CASSSDRGSYNEQFF.

The chain carries TRBV21-1 and TRBJ2-3; no check of the table's D call, TRBD2, against the DNA was made. TRBV21-1 is noted as a pseudogene. The CDR3 runs 18 residues. The DNA for the CDR3 is TGTGCCAGCAGCCCAACCGTGGGGACTAGATCTAGCACAGATACGCAGTATTTT. Translated, it gives CASSPTVGTRSSTDTQYF.

V gene TRBV28 combines with J gene TRBJ1-5, with D maybe TRBD1 (6 bases). V was shortened by 1 base and J by 0 bases, with 13 bases between the two germline ends. The germline gives CDR1 MDHEN, CDR2 SYDVKM. The CDR3 totals 17 residues. The CDR3 loop is CASSLFGTRNSNQPQHF. The CDR3 nucleotides read TGTGCCAGCAGTTTATTCGGGACACGTAATAGCAATCAGCCCCAGCATTTT. The complete variable domain, with remaining parts taken from reference TRBV28 and TRBJ1-5, reads DVKVTQSSRYLVKRTGEKVFLECVQDMDHENMFWYRQDPGLGLRLIYFSYDVKMKEKGDIPEGYSVSREKKERFSLILESASTNQTSMYLCASSLFGTRNSNQPQHFGDGTRLSIL.

The chain couples TRBV11-2 to TRBJ2-2, with D hard to call. This CDR3 comprises 15 residues. The V end was cut by 0 bases, the J end by 4 bases, with 9 bases between. CDR1 is SGHAT and CDR2 is FQNNGV in the germline V gene. This chain's CDR3 is CASSLDLSITGELFF. The CDR3 DNA reads TGTGCCAGCAGCTTAGACCTTAGCATCACCGGGGAGCTGTTTTTT.

This clone appeared once. V gene TRBV2 combines with J gene TRBJ1-4; D gene ambiguous. This CDR3 region has 13 residues. V lost 10 bases and J lost 4, with 13 bases in between. CDR1 is SNHLY, CDR2 FYNNEI, per germline. The CDR3 region has the DNA TGTGCCAACAGCCGGGATATTAATGAAAAACTGTTTTTT. Translating it yields CANSRDINEKLFF.

J is TRBJ2-3 and V is TRBV7-9; D not resolved. Trimming took 5 bases from V and 6 from J, leaving 12 bases between them. Germline V gene data show CDR1 as SEHNR and CDR2 as FQNEAQ (reference sequence). The CDR3 is 13 residues long. The CDR3, as DNA: TGTGCCAGCAGCCTTAGGAGAATGGATACGCAGTATTTT. Residues: CASSLRRMDTQYF.

This clone was picked up a small number of times. The chain links TRBV12-5 to TRBJ2-7; 8 bases map to TRBD1. This CDR3 has 17 amino acids. J lost 0 bases, V lost 1 base, and 8 bases had no gene match. Germline V gives CDR1 LGHNT, CDR2 FRNRAP. The CDR3 nucleotides are TGTGCTAGTGGTTTGGCGCCGCCGGGACAGGTCTCCTACGAGCAGTACTTC. Amino acid sequence: CASGLAPPGQVSYEQYF.

With respect to this clone: Other nucleotide sequences from this sample produce the same CDR3. The rearrangement uses TRBV7-6 and TRBJ2-7, with 9 bases identical to TRBD2. V was pared by 4 bases and J by 0 bases, with 4 bases of the junction left unmatched. The CDR3 length is 15 residues. Looked up from germline, CDR1 is SGHVS and CDR2 is FNYEAQ. The CDR3 reads CASSSSGVSSYEQYF. CDR3 sequence (DNA): TGTGCCAGCAGCTCTAGCGGGGTAAGCTCCTACGAGCAGTACTTC.

V and J are TRBV6-1 and TRBJ2-7, with D tentatively TRBD2 (5 bases). Deletions cut 1 base from V and 1 base from J, with 11 bases between. The germline V gene encodes CDR1 MNHNS and CDR2 SASEGT. This CDR3 region has 15 residues. CDR3 loop: CASSEGRGSSYEQYF. In DNA, the CDR3 is TGTGCCAGCAGTGAAGGACGTGGGAGTTCCTACGAGCAGTACTTC.

This clone occurred a few times. The chain couples TRBV30 to TRBJ1-2; 7 bases are a match to TRBD1. With 7 bases clipped from V and 0 bases from J, the junction kept 14 bases outside the gene matches. This CDR3 has 16 residues. Germline values: CDR1 GTSNPN, CDR2 SVGIG (reference sequence). The CDR3 sequence is CAFKSTGMEANYGYTF. In DNA, the CDR3 is TGTGCCTTTAAATCGACAGGGATGGAAGCTAACTATGGCTACACCTTC. Using reference TRBV30 and TRBJ1-2 for the parts outside the CDR3, the full variable domain is SQTIHQWPATLVQPVGSPLSLECTVEGTSNPNLYWYRQAAGRGLQLLFYSVGIGQISSEVPQNLSASRPQDRQFILSSKKLLLSDSGFYLCAFKSTGMEANYGYTFGSGTRLTVV.

V usage is TRBV6-5 and J usage is TRBJ2-3, with 7 bases fitting TRBD1. The CDR3 contains 15 residues. With V trimmed by 0 bases and J by 5 bases, 5 bases remained unmatched. Per germline, CDR1 MNHEY and CDR2 SVGAGI. CDR3 DNA: TGTGCCAGCAGTTACTCGGGCAGGGGGATAGATACGCAGTATTTT. This sequence encodes CASSYSGRGIDTQYF.

This clone has a single count. V is TRBV6-6 and J is TRBJ2-7, with a possible D match to TRBD1 (6 bases). Germline CDR1 reads MNHNY; CDR2 reads SVGAGI (reference sequence). The CDR3 totals 14 residues. The V end was cut by 6 bases, the J end by 2 bases, with 14 bases between. The CDR3 spells CASRNRDTTYEQYF. The CDR3 DNA is TGTGCCAGCAGAAACCGGGACACCACCTACGAGCAGTACTTC.

The chain recombines TRBV6-4 with TRBJ2-3; D might be TRBD2 (6 bases). The V and J ends lost 6 bases and 6 bases respectively, with 10 bases between them. The CDR3 has 12 residues. Germline CDR1 and CDR2: MRHNA and SNTAGT. The CDR3 protein is CASSPGSDTQYF. CDR3 bases: TGTGCCAGCAGCCCCGGGAGCGATACGCAGTATTTT.

The chain joins TRBV10-3 to TRBJ2-5, with 10 nucleotides matching TRBD2. Germline CDR1 reads ENHRY; CDR2 reads SYGVKD. V shed 8 bases and J 4 bases; nucleotides not matched to a gene: 10. The CDR3 is made up of 15 amino acids. The CDR3 protein is CAIASGSGDGETQYF. The CDR3 DNA sequence: TGTGCCATCGCTAGCGGGAGTGGCGACGGAGAGACCCAGTACTTC.

The chain carries TRBV9 and TRBJ1-2; possibly TRBD1 for D (6 bases). Trimming stripped 0 bases from V and 5 bases from J, with 8 bases between. The CDR3 contains 13 residues. Per the germline V gene, CDR1 is SGDLS and CDR2 is YYNGEE. CDR3 sequence (DNA): TGTGCCAGCAGCGTAGCCCAGGGGTATGGCTACACCTTC. This codes for CASSVAQGYGYTF.

This chain joins TRBV7-3 and TRBJ2-2; D might be TRBD2 (6 bases). Trimming took 0 bases from V and 3 from J, leaving 11 bases between them. This CDR3 is 16 amino acids long. Germline V gene sequence: CDR1 SGHTA, CDR2 FQGTGA. The CDR3 region has the DNA TGTGCCAGCAGCTTAACTGGGGGGTGGGACACCGGGGAGCTGTTTTTT. Translating gives CASSLTGGWDTGELFF.

This sequence joins TRBV6-4 and TRBJ2-1; TRBD2 is a possible D gene (5 bases). Trimming cost V 1 base and J 10 bases, with 8 bases left between them. CDR1 is MRHNA and CDR2 is SNTAGT in the germline V gene. The CDR3 consists of 12 residues. CDR3 sequence: CASSDWTGEQFF. DNA for the CDR3: TGTGCCAGCAGTGACTGGACTGGAGAGCAGTTCTTC.

V gene TRBV27 combines with J gene TRBJ2-7; D perhaps matches TRBD1 (6 bases). The CDR3 has 15 residues. Germline CDR1 is MNHEY and CDR2 is SMNVEV (reference sequence). With 1 base removed from V and 6 bases from J, the gap between germline ends came to 16 bases. The CDR3 bases are TGTGCCAGCAGTTTATTAGACAGGCCCGATCGCGAGCAGTACTTC. Translation gives CASSLLDRPDREQYF.

To note about this clone: Mismatch with germline at one junction end may stem from a read error. Distinct nucleotide sequences in the sample also encode this CDR3. The rearrangement links TRBV28 to TRBJ1-3; 9 bases are shared with TRBD1. Per germline, CDR1 MDHEN and CDR2 SYDVKM. CDR3 length equals 18 residues. Here the CDR3 reads CASSLPTRGTGRGNTIYF. CDR3 coding DNA: TGTGCCAGCAGTTTGCCAACCCGAGGGACAGGGAGGGGAAACACCATATACTTT. Using reference TRBV28 and TRBJ1-3 for the parts outside the CDR3, the full variable domain is DVKVTQSSRYLVKRTGEKVFLECVQDMDHENMFWYRQDPGLGLRLIYFSYDVKMKEKGDIPEGYSVSREKKERFSLILESASTNQTSMYLCASSLPTRGTGRGNTIYFGEGSWLTVV.

J is TRBJ2-1 and V is TRBV5-6, with D maybe TRBD2 (6 bases). In germline, CDR1 is SGHDT, CDR2 YYEEEE. The CDR3 loop spans 15 amino acids. The germline V and J ends were trimmed by 0 bases and 6 bases, with 13 bases remaining between them. CDR3 protein: CASSLDLGEVNEQFF. The CDR3 DNA sequence: TGTGCCAGCAGCTTGGACCTGGGGGAGGTCAATGAGCAGTTCTTC.

This clone was recorded a few times. In nucleotides, the CDR3 is TGTGCCAGCAGAGACTTGGGAGCAACCTTCTATGGCTACACCTTC. Protein product: CASRDLGATFYGYTF. The rearrangement joins TRBV7-2 to TRBJ1-2, with D uncertain. Trimming stripped 6 bases from V and 4 bases from J, with 18 bases between. The CDR3 runs 15 residues. Germline assignment: CDR1 SGHTA and CDR2 FQGNSA.

V gene TRBV28 combines with J gene TRBJ1-4; D might be TRBD1 (6 bases). V lost 6 bases and J lost 8, with 19 bases in between. The germline V gene has CDR1 MDHEN and CDR2 SYDVKM. This CDR3 contains 15 residues. The CDR3 DNA reads TGTGCCAGCAGACTTTCGACAGGATGGGGAGAAAAACTGTTTTTT. Protein: CASRLSTGWGEKLFF.